Reported below is one T cell receptor beta chain. This record comes from a study of cytomegalovirus exposure and HLA in healthy donors. Across the study: HLA-typed donors were the source of approximately 88 million unique TCRs, which an early data release held.

Trimming took 5 bases from V and 8 from J, leaving 13 bases between them. The CDR3 runs 13 residues. Germline loops: CDR1 MNHEY, CDR2 SVGAGI. Healthy bone marrow donors formed the donor group. The primer mix had 60 Vbeta and 13 Jbeta primers. Sequencing was performed with immunoSEQ multiplex PCR; in TCRdb, only in-frame clones are kept and a portion is missing. The sample gives fewer than 350,000 clones, around 90% of which show up once; roughly 2.3% is in the top ten. The clonotype was recovered from a woman aged 18-29 years in good health and CMV-seronegative. The rearrangement joins TRBV6-5 to TRBJ1-5; TRBD1 is a possible D gene (5 bases). Sample: PBMCs. As DNA, the CDR3 is TGTGCCAGCAGTGAATTCAGGGCGAAGCCCCAGCATTTT. Translation gives CASSEFRAKPQHF.